This T cell receptor (beta chain) is drawn from a study of glioma-infiltrating T cells. Study outcomes and limitations: Above-expected tissue-blood divergence occurred in all gliomas, most in low-grade ones. CDR3 overlap between tissue and blood was very small.

Using RNA template, CDR3s of TCR alpha and beta were amplified with iRepertoire arm-PCR. Input was 100-400 ng of tissue mRNA or PBMC total RNA. One entry per CDR3 protein results from TCRdb running MiXCR on the multiplex PCR reads. The table lists about 190,000 distinct CDR3 sequences, about 31% of them singletons. This clonotype appeared many times. What it binds is unknown. Looked up from germline, CDR1 is LGHNA and CDR2 is YSLEER. J was trimmed by 4 bases and V by 0 bases; bases with no gene match: 4. CDR3 length: 15 amino acids. The sample taken for sequencing was glioma tissue, nonneoplastic brain tissue, or PBMCs (not recorded which). The clonotype was recovered from a human donor with low-grade glioma or glioblastoma, undergoing nonglioma brain surgery, or in good health (not recorded which). V and J are TRBV4-3 and TRBJ2-7; 9 positions agree with TRBD1. The CDR3 nucleotides read TGCGCCAGCAGCCAAGATGGGACAGGGATGTACGAGCAGTACTTC. This encodes CASSQDGTGMYEQYF.